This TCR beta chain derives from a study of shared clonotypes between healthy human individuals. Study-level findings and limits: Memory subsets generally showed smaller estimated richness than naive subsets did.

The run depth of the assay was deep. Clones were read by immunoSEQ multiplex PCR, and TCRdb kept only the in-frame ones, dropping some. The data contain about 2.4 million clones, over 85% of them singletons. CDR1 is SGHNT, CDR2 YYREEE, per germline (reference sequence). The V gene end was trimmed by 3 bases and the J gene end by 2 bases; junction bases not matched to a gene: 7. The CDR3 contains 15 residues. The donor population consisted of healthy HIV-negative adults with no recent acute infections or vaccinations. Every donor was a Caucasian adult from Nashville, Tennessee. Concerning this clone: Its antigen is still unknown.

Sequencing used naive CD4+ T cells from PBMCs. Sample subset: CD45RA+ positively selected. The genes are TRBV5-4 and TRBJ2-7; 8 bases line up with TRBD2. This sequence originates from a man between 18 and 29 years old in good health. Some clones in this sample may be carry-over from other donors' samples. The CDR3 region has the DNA TGTGCCAGCAGCTCTCACGGGGGGGCGACCTACGAGCAGTACTTC. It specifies CASSSHGGATYEQYF.